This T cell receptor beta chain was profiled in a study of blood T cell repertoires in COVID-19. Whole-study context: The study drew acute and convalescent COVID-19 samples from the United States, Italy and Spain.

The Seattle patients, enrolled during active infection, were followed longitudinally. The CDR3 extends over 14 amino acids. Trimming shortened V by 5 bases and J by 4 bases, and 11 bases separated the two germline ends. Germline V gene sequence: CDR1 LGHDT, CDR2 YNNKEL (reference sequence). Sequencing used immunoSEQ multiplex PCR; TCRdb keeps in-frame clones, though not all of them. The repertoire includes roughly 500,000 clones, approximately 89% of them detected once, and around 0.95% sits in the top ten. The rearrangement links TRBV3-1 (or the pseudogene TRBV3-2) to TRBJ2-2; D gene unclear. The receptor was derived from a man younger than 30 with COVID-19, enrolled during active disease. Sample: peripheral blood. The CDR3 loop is CASSLSRTTGELFF. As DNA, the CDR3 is TGTGCCAGCAGCTTAAGCCGAACCACCGGGGAGCTGTTTTTT.